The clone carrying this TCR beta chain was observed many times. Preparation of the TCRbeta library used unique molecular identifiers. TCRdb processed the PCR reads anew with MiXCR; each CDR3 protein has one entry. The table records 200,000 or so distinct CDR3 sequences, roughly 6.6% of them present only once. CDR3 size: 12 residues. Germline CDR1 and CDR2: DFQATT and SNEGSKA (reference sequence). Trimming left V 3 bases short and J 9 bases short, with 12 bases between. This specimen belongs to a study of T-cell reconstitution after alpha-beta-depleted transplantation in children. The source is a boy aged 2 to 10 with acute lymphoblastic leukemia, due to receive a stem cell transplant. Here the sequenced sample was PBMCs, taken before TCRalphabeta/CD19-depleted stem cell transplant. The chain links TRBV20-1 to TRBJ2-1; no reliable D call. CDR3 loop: CSARAVGREQFF. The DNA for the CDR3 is TGCAGTGCTAGGGCCGTAGGGCGTGAGCAGTTCTTC.